This TCR beta chain derives from a study of vaccination and CD4 T cells after COVID-19. Treatment described: roughly ten-day PBMC culture with coronavirus spike peptide pools or control peptides (ViraFEST assay). Comment on this clonotype: Its antigen is undetermined.

Oncomine TCR Beta short-read sequencing was applied to DNA from cultured CD4+ T cells. Each CDR3 protein gets one entry after TCRdb re-called the PCR reads with MiXCR. Of about 13,000 distinct CDR3 sequences listed, approximately 75% are singletons. The clonotype comes from a human donor who had recovered from COVID-19. The sequencing sample was made of CD4+ T cells from blood, cultured in vitro.

The CDR3 DNA sequence: TGTGCCAGCAGTTTTCCGTGGTCTGACAGAGACAATGAGCAGTTCTTC. It encodes CASSFPWSDRDNEQFF. The chain joins TRBV28 to TRBJ2-1; D might be TRBD1 (5 bases). V dropped 3 bases and J dropped 5 bases, with 17 bases sitting between them. The CDR3 has 16 amino acids. Per germline, CDR1 MDHEN and CDR2 SYDVKM.